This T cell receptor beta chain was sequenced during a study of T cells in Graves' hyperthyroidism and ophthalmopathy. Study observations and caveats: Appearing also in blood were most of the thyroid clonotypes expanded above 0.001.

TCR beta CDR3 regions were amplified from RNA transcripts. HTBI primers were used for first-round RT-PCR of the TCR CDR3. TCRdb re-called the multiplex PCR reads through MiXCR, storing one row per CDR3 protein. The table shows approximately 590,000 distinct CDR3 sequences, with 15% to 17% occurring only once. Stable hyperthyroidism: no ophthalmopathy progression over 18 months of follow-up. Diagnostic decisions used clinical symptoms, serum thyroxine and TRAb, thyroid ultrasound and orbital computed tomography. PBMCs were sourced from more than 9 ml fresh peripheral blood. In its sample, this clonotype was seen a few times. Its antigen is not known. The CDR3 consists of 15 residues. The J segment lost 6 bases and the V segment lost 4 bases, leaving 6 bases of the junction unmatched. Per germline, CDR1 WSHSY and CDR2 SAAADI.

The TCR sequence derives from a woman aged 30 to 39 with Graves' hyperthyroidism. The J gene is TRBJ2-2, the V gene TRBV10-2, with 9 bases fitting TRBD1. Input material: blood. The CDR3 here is CASSGGQGKAGELFF. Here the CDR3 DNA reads TGCGCCAGCAGTGGAGGACAGGGGAAAGCCGGGGAGCTGTTTTTT.